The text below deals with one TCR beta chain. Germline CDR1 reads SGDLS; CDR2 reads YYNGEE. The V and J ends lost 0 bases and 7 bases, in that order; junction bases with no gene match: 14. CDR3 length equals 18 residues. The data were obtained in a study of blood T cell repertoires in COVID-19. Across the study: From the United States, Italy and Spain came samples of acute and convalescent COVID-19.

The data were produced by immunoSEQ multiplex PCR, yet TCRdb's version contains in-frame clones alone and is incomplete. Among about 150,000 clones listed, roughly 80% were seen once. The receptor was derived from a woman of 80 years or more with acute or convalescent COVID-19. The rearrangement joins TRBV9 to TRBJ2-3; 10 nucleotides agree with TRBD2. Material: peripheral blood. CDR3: CASSVGAGGPSVLNTQYF. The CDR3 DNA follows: TGTGCCAGCAGCGTAGGAGCGGGAGGGCCCTCCGTTTTAAATACGCAGTATTTT.